This TCR beta chain was sequenced during a study of blood T cell repertoires in COVID-19. Whole-study context: Specimens from acute and convalescent COVID-19 originated in the United States, Italy and Spain. In each case, the material was cDNA or gDNA derived from T cells, B-cell-depleted T cells, or PBMCs.

Germline values: CDR1 MNHEY, CDR2 SVGAGI. Between the trimmed V and J ends, which lost 6 bases and 6 bases, there was a span of 11 bases. The CDR3 spans 13 residues. Authors' methods: Amplification with reference gene primers provided the estimates of nucleated cell counts. Clones were read by immunoSEQ multiplex PCR, and TCRdb kept only the in-frame ones, dropping some. The DNA gave D and trimming, while V, J and clone size come from that table. The data contain fewer than 400,000 clones, around 84% of them singletons. This receptor was obtained from a human donor in a cohort sampled during active COVID-19. The sample was peripheral blood. The rearrangement uses TRBV6-5 and TRBJ2-2; D gene uncertain. CDR3 region: CASSPLNAGELFF. The CDR3 DNA sequence: TGTGCCAGCAGCCCACTAAACGCCGGGGAGCTGTTTTTT.